This passage covers 2 T cell receptor beta chains from one sample sequenced in a study of tumor and adjacent non-tumor tissue in lung cancer. TCRbeta libraries were built with three rounds of nested PCR, modified from ARM-PCR. Each CDR3 protein is one row after TCRdb ran MiXCR on the multiplex PCR reads. The repertoire holds 60,000 or so distinct CDR3 sequences, with around two thirds as singletons. RNA was extracted from bulk tissue without any cell sorting. This non-tumor lung sample came from over 3 cm beyond the tumor edge. Material: distant non-tumor lung tissue. These receptors originate from a man between 65 and 85 years old with non-small cell lung cancer.

Concerning this clonotype: Compared with germline, one end of the junction differs, possibly owing to a read error. The chain couples TRBV11-1 to TRBJ2-7; D is possibly TRBD2 (6 bases). Germline V lookup: CDR1 SGHAT, CDR2 FQDESV (reference sequence). This CDR3 has 16 residues. The CDR3 DNA reads TGTACCAGCAGCGTAGCGCGACTAGTGGACTCCTACGAGCAATACTTC. Translation: CTSSVARLVDSYEQYF.

As to this clonotype: This could be a read error, since a much larger clone is one nucleotide away. The chain carries TRBV20-1 and TRBJ2-7; 10 bases align to TRBD1. CDR1 DFQATT and CDR2 SNEGSKA come from the germline V gene (reference sequence). CDR3 length equals 15 residues. Trimming took 6 bases from V and 2 from J; bases not matched to a gene: 10. The CDR3 loop reads CSAPGRDRGTYEQYF. For the CDR3, the DNA is TGCAGTGCCCCTGGCCGGGACAGGGGCACCTACGAGCAGTACTTC.